The text below deals with one T cell receptor beta chain. Trimming pared 0 bases from V and 11 bases from J, leaving 19 bases between. The CDR3 totals 15 residues. Per germline, CDR1 SGHDN and CDR2 FVKESK. This record belongs to a study of blood T cells in healthy people across ages. The second PCR ran 7 to 11 cycles with a sample-barcoded 5' primer and J-beta primers. TCRdb fed the 5' RACE reads into MiXCR, producing one record per CDR3 protein. Among over 1,300,000 distinct CDR3 sequences listed, approximately 63% were seen once. Individuals who donated were healthy Caucasians from Russia aged about 6 to 100.

This chain links TRBV14 with TRBJ2-5; D is perhaps TRBD1 or TRBD2 (5 bases each). Sequenced sample: blood. This clonotype was sampled from a man between 18 and 29 years old in good health. The CDR3 loop is CASSQDPRGLGEQYF. CDR3 in DNA: TGTGCCAGCAGCCAAGATCCTAGGGGCCTTGGGGAGCAGTACTTC.